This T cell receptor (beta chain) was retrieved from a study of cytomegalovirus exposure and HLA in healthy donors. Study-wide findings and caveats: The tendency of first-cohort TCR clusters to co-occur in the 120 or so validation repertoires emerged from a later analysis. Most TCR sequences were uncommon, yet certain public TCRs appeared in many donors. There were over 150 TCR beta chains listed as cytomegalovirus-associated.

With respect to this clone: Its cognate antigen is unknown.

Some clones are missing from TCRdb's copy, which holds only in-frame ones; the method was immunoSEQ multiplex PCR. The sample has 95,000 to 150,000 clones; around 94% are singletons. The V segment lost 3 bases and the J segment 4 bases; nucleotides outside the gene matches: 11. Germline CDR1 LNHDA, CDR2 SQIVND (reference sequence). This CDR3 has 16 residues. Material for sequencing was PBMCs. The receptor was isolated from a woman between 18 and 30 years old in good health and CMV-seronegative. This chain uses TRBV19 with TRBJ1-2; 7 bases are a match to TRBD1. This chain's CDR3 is CASSIPGGRPTYGYTF. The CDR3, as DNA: TGTGCCAGTAGTATCCCAGGGGGACGACCCACCTATGGCTACACCTTC.